The T cell receptor (beta chain) described here comes from a study of blood T cell repertoires in COVID-19. For the study at large: Sample material is recorded as cDNA or gDNA derived from T cells, B-cell-depleted T cells, or PBMCs.

Study processing details: Cell counts per sample came from amplifying reference gene primers. The table came from immunoSEQ multiplex PCR; TCRdb's copy has only in-frame clones and leaves some out. V, J and clone size are taken as reported in that table, and D and trimming were inferred from the DNA itself. This table holds around 150,000 clones, about 80% found once. Sequenced input: peripheral blood. The source of this sequence is a man aged 50 to 59 with acute or convalescent COVID-19.

The CDR3 DNA sequence: TGTGCCAGCAGTTTACGGGGCCCTATCGAGGGGGAGATCACAGATACGCAGTATTTT. It specifies CASSLRGPIEGEITDTQYF. The genes are TRBV27 and TRBJ2-3, with D possibly being TRBD1 (6 bases). Trimming removed 2 bases at V and 2 bases at J, with 23 bases between. Germline CDR1 reads MNHEY; CDR2 reads SMNVEV (reference sequence). The CDR3 extends over 19 amino acids.